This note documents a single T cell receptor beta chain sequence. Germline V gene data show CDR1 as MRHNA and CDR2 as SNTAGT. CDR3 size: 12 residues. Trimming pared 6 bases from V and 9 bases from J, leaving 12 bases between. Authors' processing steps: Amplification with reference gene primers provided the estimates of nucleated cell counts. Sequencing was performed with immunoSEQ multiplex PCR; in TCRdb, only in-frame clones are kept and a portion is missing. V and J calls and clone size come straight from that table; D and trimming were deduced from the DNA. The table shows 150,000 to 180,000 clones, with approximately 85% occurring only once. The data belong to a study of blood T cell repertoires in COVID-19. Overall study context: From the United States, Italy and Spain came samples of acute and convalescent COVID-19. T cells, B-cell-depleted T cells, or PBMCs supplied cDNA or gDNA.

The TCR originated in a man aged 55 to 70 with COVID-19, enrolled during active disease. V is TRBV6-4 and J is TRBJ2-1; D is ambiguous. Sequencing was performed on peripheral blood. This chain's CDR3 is CASSADRSEQFF. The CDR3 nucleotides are TGTGCCAGCAGCGCCGACCGGAGTGAGCAGTTCTTC.